The entry that follows covers one T cell receptor beta chain sequence. Germline V gives CDR1 SGDLS, CDR2 YYNGEE. Trimming cost V 0 bases and J 5 bases, with 14 bases left between them. The CDR3 covers 15 residues. This entry is derived from a study of shared clonotypes between healthy human individuals. The wider study: Those who served as donors were two women and a few men between the ages of 18 and 49. Per donor, CD8 memory used one plate, CD8 naive used two, CD4 memory used three and CD4 naive used three.

Data came from immunoSEQ multiplex PCR; TCRdb stores just in-frame clones and leaves some out. The table lists roughly 640,000 clones, about 96% of them singletons. The sample comprised naive CD4+ T cells sorted from blood. Subset given: CD45RA+ positively selected. This TCR was sampled from a woman aged 30 to 39 in good health. The chain couples TRBV9 to TRBJ2-5; D gene ambiguous. CDR3 DNA sequence: TGTGCCAGCAGCGTAGGTATCCTGGATCAGGAGACCCAGTACTTC. Amino acids: CASSVGILDQETQYF.